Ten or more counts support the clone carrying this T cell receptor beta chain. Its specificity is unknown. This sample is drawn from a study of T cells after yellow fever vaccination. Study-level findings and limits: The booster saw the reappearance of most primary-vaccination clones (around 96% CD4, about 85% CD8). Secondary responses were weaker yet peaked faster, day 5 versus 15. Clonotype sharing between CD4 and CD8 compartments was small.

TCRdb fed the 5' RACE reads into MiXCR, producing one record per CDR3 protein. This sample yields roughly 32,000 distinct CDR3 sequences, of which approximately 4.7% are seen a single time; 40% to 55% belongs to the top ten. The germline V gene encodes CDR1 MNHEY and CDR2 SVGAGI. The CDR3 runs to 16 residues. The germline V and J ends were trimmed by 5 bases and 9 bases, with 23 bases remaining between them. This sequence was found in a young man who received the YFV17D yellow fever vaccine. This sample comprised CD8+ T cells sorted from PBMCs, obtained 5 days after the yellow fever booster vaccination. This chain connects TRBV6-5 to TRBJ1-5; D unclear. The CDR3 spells CASSMVPELGVWPQHF. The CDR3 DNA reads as TGTGCCAGCAGTATGGTCCCAGAGCTGGGCGTCTGGCCCCAGCATTTT.